Included here is one TCR beta chain sequence, with context. The data belong to a study of T-cell memory formation after mild COVID-19. V gave up 3 bases and J gave up 4 bases, with 12 bases separating them. This CDR3 contains 13 residues. Germline lookup yields CDR1 DFQATT and CDR2 SNEGSKA (reference sequence). TCRdb processed the 5' RACE reads anew with MiXCR; each CDR3 protein has one entry. The profile shows 150,000 or so distinct CDR3 sequences, approximately 10% of them singletons. Sequenced sample: PBMCs or a T cell subset sorted from them (not recorded which). This clonotype was sampled from a man aged 18 to 29 who had mild COVID-19 (a few samples of this study predate the infection). Cell type and time point are not known. J is TRBJ2-5 and V is TRBV20-1; possible D gene TRBD2, 5 bases. CDR3 region: CSARVPSRETQYF. CDR3 DNA sequence: TGCAGTGCTAGGGTCCCTAGCAGAGAGACCCAGTACTTC.